Below are 14 T cell receptor beta chains sequenced from a single sample in a study of identical twins. TCRdb independently ran MiXCR on the 5' RACE reads; one entry per CDR3 protein. The table has roughly 1.6 million distinct CDR3 sequences, under 35% seen once. The specimen sequenced was cord blood. These receptors all come from a newborn girl in good health.

The sample holds a few counts of this clonotype. The chain is built from TRBV20-1 and TRBJ2-7, with TRBD1 as a possible D gene (6 bases). There are 10 residues in the CDR3. CDR1 is DFQATT and CDR2 is SNEGSKA in the germline V gene (reference sequence). Trimming pared 4 bases from V and 7 bases from J, leaving 8 bases between. As DNA, the CDR3 is TGCAGTGCTACCAGGGGAGAGCAGTACTTC. Residues: CSATRGEQYF.

The CDR3 loop reads CASSFAGPSGSYEQYF. The CDR3 DNA follows: TGTGCCAGCAGCTTCGCCGGCCCTAGCGGGAGCTACGAGCAGTACTTC. This chain connects TRBV7-8 to TRBJ2-7, with 10 positions matching TRBD2. The CDR3 totals 16 residues. J lost 3 bases, V lost 3 bases, and 8 bases had no gene match. The germline gives CDR1 SGHVS, CDR2 FQNEAQ. Combining the CDR3 with reference TRBV7-8 and TRBJ2-7 gives the whole variable domain GAGVSQSPRYKVAKRGQDVALRCDPISGHVSLFWYQQALGQGPEFLTYFQNEAQLDKSGLPSDRFFAERPEGSVSTLKIQRTQQEDSAVYLCASSFAGPSGSYEQYFGPGTRLTVT.

This rearrangement joins TRBV3-1 to TRBJ2-7; D gene uncertain. Germline V CDR1 and CDR2: LGHDT, YNNKEL (reference sequence). V was shortened by 0 bases and J by 9 bases, with 9 bases between the two germline ends. The CDR3 extends over 12 amino acids. The CDR3 loop is CASSQDQARQYF. In nucleotides, the CDR3 is TGTGCCAGCAGCCAAGATCAGGCAAGGCAGTACTTC.

V and J are TRBV12-3 or TRBV12-4 and TRBJ2-1, with 7 bases matching TRBD2. The junction had 10 bases not matched to a gene; V was cut back by 11 bases and J by 0 bases. The CDR3 runs to 15 residues. The CDR3 reads CASRGERGSYNEQFF. The CDR3 nucleotides read TGTGCCTCTCGGGGTGAGCGGGGCTCCTACAATGAGCAGTTCTTC.

In its sample, this clonotype was seen many times. The chain recombines TRBV12-3 or TRBV12-4 with TRBJ2-3; the match to TRBD2 covers 8 bases. The V and J ends lost 6 bases and 1 base, in that order; junction bases with no gene match: 6. The CDR3 is 15 amino acids. CDR3 amino acids: CASSHPGLGTDTQYF. The CDR3 DNA reads as TGTGCCAGCAGCCATCCGGGACTAGGCACAGATACGCAGTATTTT.

This chain links TRBV28 with TRBJ2-7; 8 bases are a match to TRBD1. From germline, CDR1 is MDHEN and CDR2 SYDVKM. V shed 3 bases and J 3 bases; nucleotides not matched to a gene: 7. There are 15 residues in the CDR3. Here the CDR3 reads CASSFLDRESYEQYF. Written as DNA, the CDR3 is TGTGCCAGCAGTTTCCTGGACAGGGAAAGCTACGAGCAGTACTTC.

CDR3 region: CASSPNRGQGYGYTF. The CDR3 region has the DNA TGTGCCAGCAGCCCCAACAGGGGGCAGGGCTATGGCTACACCTTC. The chain is built from TRBV5-5 and TRBJ1-2; 9 bases agree with TRBD1. The ends lost 4 bases at V and 4 bases at J; junction bases unmatched: 8. Germline CDR1 is SGHKS and CDR2 is YYEKEE (reference sequence). The CDR3 loop spans 15 amino acids.

This clonotype occurred many times. The chain employs TRBV28 and TRBJ2-7, with a possible D match to TRBD1 (5 bases). The CDR3 contains 12 residues. Germline V gene data show CDR1 as MDHEN and CDR2 as SYDVKM. Trimming took off 6 bases at V and 4 bases at J, with 10 bases between the two ends. The CDR3 bases are TGTGCCAGCAGGAGTCAGGGTTACGAGCAGTACTTC. Translated, it gives CASRSQGYEQYF.

In the case of this clonotype: A much larger clone differs by one base, so this may be a read error. This likely comes from a read error, as the CDR3 has no conserved phenylalanine or tryptophan at its end. V usage is TRBV24-1 and J usage is TRBJ2-5, with 9 bases matching TRBD1. The DNA end lines up better with TRBJ2-7; the J call may be wrong. The germline CDR1 and CDR2 sequences are KGHDR and SFDVKD. This CDR3 is built from 15 residues. In DNA form, the CDR3 reads TGTGCCACCAGTGATCCGGGACAGGGCCCCTACGAGCAGTACTTA. It translates to CATSDPGQGPYEQYL.

The genes are TRBV15 and TRBJ1-4; D remains unclear. The CDR3 is 18 residues long. Per germline, CDR1 LNHNV and CDR2 YYDKDF (reference sequence). V was pared by 3 bases and J by 4 bases, with 21 bases between. The CDR3 spells CATSSPYLVGVINEKLFF. The CDR3 DNA reads TGTGCCACCAGCAGTCCCTATCTCGTCGGGGTCATTAATGAAAAACTGTTTTTT.

This clonotype has just a few counts. The V gene is TRBV5-1, the J gene TRBJ2-7; 9 nucleotides agree with TRBD1. Germline assignment: CDR1 SGHRS and CDR2 YFSETQ. V shed 3 bases, J shed 3 bases, and the junction held 7 bases outside the gene matches. The CDR3 contains 15 residues. CDR3 protein: CASSSWTGEYYEQYF. The CDR3 DNA reads as TGCGCCAGCAGCTCCTGGACAGGGGAGTACTACGAGCAGTACTTC.

The sample holds one count of this clonotype. The chain carries TRBV20-1 and TRBJ1-1, with TRBD1 matching over 7 bases. The germline gives CDR1 DFQATT, CDR2 SNEGSKA (reference sequence). CDR3 length: 12 residues. The J segment lost 10 bases and the V segment lost 6 bases, leaving 11 bases of the junction unmatched. The CDR3 bases are TGCAGTGCCAAGAACAGGGGCGGAATAGCTTTCTTT. Residues: CSAKNRGGIAFF.

The rearrangement uses TRBV13 and TRBJ2-5; possibly TRBD1 or TRBD2 for D (6 bases each). This CDR3 has 16 residues. The V and J ends lost 7 bases and 11 bases respectively, with 29 bases between them. Germline V gene sequence: CDR1 PRHDT, CDR2 FYEKMQ (reference sequence). In DNA, the CDR3 is TGTGCCAGCAACTGGAGGGGGGACCCCAGACCCAATGAGCAGTACTTC. Protein sequence: CASNWRGDPRPNEQYF.

This clonotype was recorded a few times. The chain has TRBV2 and TRBJ2-3; 7 bases line up with TRBD1. Germline CDR1 and CDR2: SNHLY and FYNNEI. This CDR3 spans 15 amino acids. J was trimmed by 2 bases and V by 10 bases; bases with no gene match: 12. The CDR3 loop reads CATEGATYYTDTQYF. CDR3 nucleotide sequence: TGTGCCACCGAGGGGGCTACCTACTACACAGATACGCAGTATTTT. The whole variable domain, remainder taken from reference TRBV2 and TRBJ2-3, is EPEVTQTPSHQVTQMGQEVILRCVPISNHLYFYWYRQILGQKVEFLVSFYNNEISEKSEIFDDQFSVERPDGSNFTLKIRSTKLEDSAMYFCATEGATYYTDTQYFGPGTRLTVL.